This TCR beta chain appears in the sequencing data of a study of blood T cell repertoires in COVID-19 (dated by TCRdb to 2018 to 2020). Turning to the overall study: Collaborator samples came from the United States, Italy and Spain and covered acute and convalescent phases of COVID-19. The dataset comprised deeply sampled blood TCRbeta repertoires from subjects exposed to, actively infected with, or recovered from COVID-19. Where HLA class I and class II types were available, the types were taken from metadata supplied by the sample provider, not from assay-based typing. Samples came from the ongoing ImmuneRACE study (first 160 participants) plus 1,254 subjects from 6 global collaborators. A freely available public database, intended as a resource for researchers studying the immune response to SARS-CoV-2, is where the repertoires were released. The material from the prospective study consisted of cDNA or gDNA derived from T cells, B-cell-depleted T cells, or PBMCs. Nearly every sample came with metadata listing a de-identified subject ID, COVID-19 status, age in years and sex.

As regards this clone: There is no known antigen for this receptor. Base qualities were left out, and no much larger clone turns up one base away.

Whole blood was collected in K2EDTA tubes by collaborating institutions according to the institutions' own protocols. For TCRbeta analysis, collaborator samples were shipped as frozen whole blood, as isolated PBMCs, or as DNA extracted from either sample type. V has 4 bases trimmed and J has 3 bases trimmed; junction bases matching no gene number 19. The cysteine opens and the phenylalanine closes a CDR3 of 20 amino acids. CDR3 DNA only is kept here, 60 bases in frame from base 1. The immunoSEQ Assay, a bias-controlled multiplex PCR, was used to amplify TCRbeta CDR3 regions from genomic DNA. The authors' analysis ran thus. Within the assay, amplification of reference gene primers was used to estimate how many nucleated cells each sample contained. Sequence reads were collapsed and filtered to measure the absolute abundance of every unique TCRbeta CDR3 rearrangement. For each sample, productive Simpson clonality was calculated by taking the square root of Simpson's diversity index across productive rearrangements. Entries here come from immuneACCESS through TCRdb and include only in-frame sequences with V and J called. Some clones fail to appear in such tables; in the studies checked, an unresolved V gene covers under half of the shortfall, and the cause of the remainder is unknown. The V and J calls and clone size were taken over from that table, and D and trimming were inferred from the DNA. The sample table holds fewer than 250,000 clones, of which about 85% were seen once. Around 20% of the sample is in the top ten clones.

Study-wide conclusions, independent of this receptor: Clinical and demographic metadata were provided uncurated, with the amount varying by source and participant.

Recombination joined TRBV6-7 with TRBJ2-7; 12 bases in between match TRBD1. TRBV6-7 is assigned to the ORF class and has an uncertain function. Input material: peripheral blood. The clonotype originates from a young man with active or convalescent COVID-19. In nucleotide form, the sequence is TGTGCCAGCAGTTGCAAACCAGGGGACAGGGGGCCGCAATCGGGCTACGAGCAGTACTTC. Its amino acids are CASSCKPGDRGPQSGYEQYF.